The following is a T cell receptor beta chain sequence with its context. No antigen is known for it. One base away there is no much larger clone; base qualities are not given. This sample is part of a study of CD8 T cells in Susac syndrome (dated by TCRdb to between 2017 and 2020). With respect to the entire study: The study used repertoire sequencing to test whether antigen drove CD8+ T cell activation and differentiation in Susac syndrome. Overall study outcomes, separate from this receptor: The study acknowledged that relatively few individuals were included in the TCR sequencing and HLA analysis.

RNA was extracted with the RNeasy kit and roughly 0.45 to 1 ug was reverse transcribed using random hexamers. TCR beta CDR3 regions were amplified with the immunoSEQ multiplex PCR assay covering 54 Vbeta and 13 Jbeta segments. Bias from PCR amplification was corrected by using a synthetic template baseline for primer optimization and for computational correction. On the study's bioinformatics: Only productive sequences were kept, with reads annotated to V, D and J genes according to IMGT and analyzed in immunoSEQ Analyzer. Clonality was computed as one minus Shannon entropy normalized by log2 of the number of productive unique sequences. For each patient and control, public and private clones were evaluated among the 100 most prevalent clones. A clone was defined as Susac-specific if it was absent from the healthy and MS cohorts, from some 1,100 published viral clones and from other ImmuneACCESS disease sequences. Starting from the raw public reads, TCRdb applied fastp trimming at Q25, assembled clones with MiXCR and retained in-frame beta chains. Rows are unified per CDR3 protein, each entry keeping the most common DNA and genes. The V and J calls shown here were made by TCRdb, not taken from the authors' results. The sample table records fewer than 250,000 distinct CDR3 sequences; about 94% of these occur just once. Clones ranked in the top ten supply 0.095% to 0.12% of the sample.

High-throughput TCR beta sequencing profiled peripheral blood CD8+ and CD4+ T cells from healthy donors, Susac syndrome patients and multiple sclerosis patients. The healthy donors served as controls matched for age and sex. Bulk CD8+ and CD4+ T cells were purified by magnetic negative isolation, while CD8+ TEMRA cells were enriched using FACS. Blood was collected in EDTA tubes and processed within 24 hours, with PBMCs isolated through density gradient centrifugation. PBMCs intended for TCR sequencing were cryopreserved in liquid nitrogen and thawed later in a water bath at 37 degrees C. The sorted or isolated CD4+, CD8+ and CD8+ TEMRA cells had a purity of 90% or higher. For CDR1 and CDR2, the germline V gene (reference sequence) lists LGHDT and YNNKEL. Reading from cysteine to phenylalanine, the CDR3 counts 13 amino acids. The entry retains the CDR3 DNA only, 39 bases that are in frame from base 1. Deletion took 4 bases off V and 4 bases off J, with a span of 9 bases between the germline ends.

This sequence originates from a human donor in good health. Sequencing was carried out using CD4+ T cells from PBMCs. The receptor chain draws on TRBV3-1 and TRBJ2-3; the D gene is possibly TRBD1, with 5 bases matching. The DNA sequence follows: TGTGCCAGCAGCCTATGGGGCTCAGATACGCAGTATTTT. Its product reads: CASSLWGSDTQYF.